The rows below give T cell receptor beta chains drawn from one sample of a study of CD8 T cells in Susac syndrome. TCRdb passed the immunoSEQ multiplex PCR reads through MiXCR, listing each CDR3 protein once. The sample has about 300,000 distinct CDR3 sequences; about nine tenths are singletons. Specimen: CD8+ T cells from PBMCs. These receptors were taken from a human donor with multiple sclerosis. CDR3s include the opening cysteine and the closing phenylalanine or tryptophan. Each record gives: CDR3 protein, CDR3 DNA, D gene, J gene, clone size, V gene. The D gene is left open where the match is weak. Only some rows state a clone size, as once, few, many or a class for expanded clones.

CDR3aa: CASSPRSGTRNNEQFF; CDR3nt: TGTGCCAGCAGTCCCCGCTCCGGGACTAGAAACAATGAGCAGTTCTTC; d_gene: TRBD2; j_gene: TRBJ2-1; abundance: -; v_gene: TRBV12-3/TRBV12-4
CDR3aa: CSARPSTGQGIF; CDR3nt: TGCAGTGCTAGACCAAGTACGGGACAAGGAATCTTC; d_gene: -; j_gene: TRBJ2-1; abundance: -; v_gene: TRBV20-1
CDR3aa: CASTRGYEQYF; CDR3nt: TGTGCCTCGACGAGGGGGTACGAGCAGTACTTC; d_gene: -; j_gene: TRBJ2-7; abundance: once; v_gene: TRBV19
CDR3aa: CASSPAHRGPMNTEAFF; CDR3nt: TGTGCCAGCAGCCCTGCCCACAGGGGTCCCATGAACACTGAAGCTTTCTTT; d_gene: TRBD1; j_gene: TRBJ1-1; abundance: -; v_gene: TRBV28
CDR3aa: CASSQDKGVPYEQYF; CDR3nt: TGTGCCAGCAGCCAAGATAAAGGGGTGCCCTACGAGCAGTACTTC; d_gene: -; j_gene: TRBJ2-7; abundance: -; v_gene: TRBV4-2
CDR3aa: CATSYGQQTLNTEAFF; CDR3nt: TGTGCCACCAGCTATGGCCAGCAGACATTGAACACTGAAGCTTTCTTT; d_gene: -; j_gene: TRBJ1-1; abundance: -; v_gene: TRBV15
CDR3aa: CASSSMGLAKDEQYF; CDR3nt: TGTGCCAGCAGCTCTATGGGACTAGCGAAGGACGAGCAGTACTTC; d_gene: TRBD2; j_gene: TRBJ2-7; abundance: -; v_gene: TRBV9
CDR3aa: CSARGLAGVAGLYEQYF; CDR3nt: TGCAGTGCTAGAGGCCTAGCGGGAGTCGCCGGACTCTACGAGCAGTACTTC; d_gene: TRBD2; j_gene: TRBJ2-7; abundance: -; v_gene: TRBV20-1
CDR3aa: CAWDAGNTIYF; CDR3nt: TGTGCCTGGGATGCTGGAAACACCATATATTTT; d_gene: -; j_gene: TRBJ1-3; abundance: -; v_gene: TRBV30
CDR3aa: CASGTGTSGGNEQFF; CDR3nt: TGTGCCAGCGGGACCGGGACTAGCGGGGGTAATGAGCAGTTCTTC; d_gene: TRBD2; j_gene: TRBJ2-1; abundance: -; v_gene: TRBV27
CDR3aa: CASSPSSGESSYEQYF; CDR3nt: TGTGCCAGCAGTCCCTCTAGCGGGGAAAGCTCCTACGAGCAGTACTTC; d_gene: TRBD2; j_gene: TRBJ2-7; abundance: -; v_gene: TRBV27
CDR3aa: CASSSISRGDTEAFF; CDR3nt: TGTGCCAGCAGCTCGATCTCACGCGGCGACACTGAAGCTTTCTTT; d_gene: -; j_gene: TRBJ1-1; abundance: once; v_gene: TRBV7-9
CDR3aa: CSATLHRGRGTEAFF; CDR3nt: TGCAGTGCTACCCTTCACAGGGGACGGGGCACTGAAGCTTTCTTT; d_gene: TRBD1; j_gene: TRBJ1-1; abundance: -; v_gene: TRBV20-1
CDR3aa: CASTWGGLNTEAFF; CDR3nt: TGTGCCAGCACCTGGGGGGGATTGAACACTGAAGCTTTCTTT; d_gene: -; j_gene: TRBJ1-1; abundance: -; v_gene: TRBV12-3/TRBV12-4
CDR3aa: CASSLGWGTPETQYF; CDR3nt: TGTGCCAGCAGCTTAGGCTGGGGGACTCCGGAGACCCAGTACTTC; d_gene: -; j_gene: TRBJ2-5; abundance: -; v_gene: TRBV7-6
CDR3aa: CASSVEAGLARNEQFF; CDR3nt: TGTGCCAGCAGCGTAGAAGCGGGGCTTGCCCGAAATGAGCAGTTCTTC; d_gene: TRBD2; j_gene: TRBJ2-1; abundance: -; v_gene: TRBV5-6
CDR3aa: CASSFGETQHF; CDR3nt: TGTGCCAGCAGTTTTGGGGAGACCCAGCACTTC; d_gene: -; j_gene: TRBJ2-5; abundance: once; v_gene: TRBV12-3/TRBV12-4
CDR3aa: CSVGEGRSNYGYTF; CDR3nt: TGCAGCGTAGGCGAGGGCCGCTCTAACTATGGCTACACCTTC; d_gene: -; j_gene: TRBJ1-2; abundance: -; v_gene: TRBV29-1
CDR3aa: CASSFGALASTDTQYF; CDR3nt: TGTGCCAGCAGCTTCGGTGCGCTAGCCAGCACAGATACGCAGTATTTT; d_gene: -; j_gene: TRBJ2-3; abundance: -; v_gene: TRBV7-2
CDR3aa: CASSPAGTDEETQYF; CDR3nt: TGTGCCAGCAGCCCGGCCGGGACGGATGAAGAGACCCAGTACTTC; d_gene: -; j_gene: TRBJ2-5; abundance: -; v_gene: TRBV11-2
CDR3aa: CARKDRGYYNEQFF; CDR3nt: TGTGCCAGGAAGGACAGGGGGTACTACAATGAGCAGTTCTTC; d_gene: TRBD1; j_gene: TRBJ2-1; abundance: few; v_gene: TRBV6-1
CDR3aa: CASSVADVSNQPQHF; CDR3nt: TGTGCCAGCAGCGTTGCTGACGTTAGCAATCAGCCCCAGCATTTT; d_gene: -; j_gene: TRBJ1-5; abundance: -; v_gene: TRBV9
CDR3aa: CASSQDTEAFF; CDR3nt: TGCGCCAGCAGCCAGGACACTGAAGCTTTCTTT; d_gene: -; j_gene: TRBJ1-1; abundance: -; v_gene: TRBV4-1
CDR3aa: CASSELGVYNEQFF; CDR3nt: TGTGCCAGCAGCGAACTCGGGGTCTACAATGAGCAGTTCTTC; d_gene: -; j_gene: TRBJ2-1; abundance: -; v_gene: TRBV2
CDR3aa: CARTRDGGHPQHF; CDR3nt: TGTGCCAGGACGCGGGACGGGGGGCATCCCCAGCATTTT; d_gene: -; j_gene: TRBJ1-5; abundance: -; v_gene: TRBV30
CDR3aa: CASTLMGNTEAFF; CDR3nt: TGTGCCAGTACCCTGATGGGTAACACTGAAGCTTTCTTT; d_gene: -; j_gene: TRBJ1-1; abundance: -; v_gene: TRBV19
CDR3aa: CASTKGWDLRGYTF; CDR3nt: TGTGCCAGCACCAAAGGATGGGACCTTCGGGGCTACACCTTC; d_gene: -; j_gene: TRBJ1-2; abundance: -; v_gene: TRBV28
CDR3aa: CASSQGPEGNEQFF; CDR3nt: TGTGCCAGCAGCCAAGGGCCGGAGGGGAATGAGCAGTTCTTC; d_gene: -; j_gene: TRBJ2-1; abundance: -; v_gene: TRBV14
CDR3aa: CSASLGNEQFF; CDR3nt: TGCAGTGCTAGCCTTGGGAATGAGCAGTTCTTC; d_gene: -; j_gene: TRBJ2-1; abundance: -; v_gene: TRBV20-1
CDR3aa: CASSYPGTGAYNEQFF; CDR3nt: TGTGCCAGCAGTTACCCCGGGACAGGGGCTTACAATGAGCAGTTCTTC; d_gene: TRBD1; j_gene: TRBJ2-1; abundance: -; v_gene: TRBV6-5
CDR3aa: CASSRPPAGNTGELFF; CDR3nt: TGCGCCAGCAGCCGTCCCCCAGCGGGGAACACCGGGGAGCTGTTTTTT; d_gene: -; j_gene: TRBJ2-2; abundance: -; v_gene: TRBV4-1
CDR3aa: CASSARIGLAGVWINQETQYF; CDR3nt: TGTGCCAGCAGCGCAAGAATAGGACTAGCGGGAGTTTGGATTAACCAAGAGACCCAGTACTTC; d_gene: TRBD2; j_gene: TRBJ2-5; abundance: -; v_gene: TRBV11-1
CDR3aa: CSARPLTSGGAQPPETQYF; CDR3nt: TGCAGTGCTAGGCCCCTCACTAGCGGGGGGGCCCAGCCGCCAGAGACCCAGTACTTC; d_gene: TRBD2; j_gene: TRBJ2-5; abundance: -; v_gene: TRBV20-1
CDR3aa: CATSHPVYGYTF; CDR3nt: TGTGCCACCAGCCACCCCGTTTATGGCTACACCTTC; d_gene: -; j_gene: TRBJ1-2; abundance: -; v_gene: TRBV24-1
CDR3aa: CASSQPGTGWAKLFF; CDR3nt: TGTGCCAGCAGCCAACCCGGGACAGGGTGGGCAAAACTGTTTTTT; d_gene: TRBD1; j_gene: TRBJ1-4; abundance: -; v_gene: TRBV3-1
CDR3aa: CASSQDGTGGSPLHF; CDR3nt: TGCGCCAGCAGCCAAGACGGGACAGGGGGTTCACCCCTCCACTTT; d_gene: TRBD1; j_gene: TRBJ1-6; abundance: few; v_gene: TRBV4-1
CDR3aa: CASRPKRGTDTDTQYF; CDR3nt: TGTGCCAGCAGACCCAAGCGGGGGACCGACACAGATACGCAGTATTTT; d_gene: TRBD2; j_gene: TRBJ2-3; abundance: -; v_gene: TRBV12-3/TRBV12-4
CDR3aa: CASSSGTVLDEQYF; CDR3nt: TGCGCCAGCAGCTCCGGGACTGTTTTGGACGAGCAGTACTTC; d_gene: -; j_gene: TRBJ2-7; abundance: -; v_gene: TRBV5-1
CDR3aa: CASTQQGSGYTF; CDR3nt: TGTGCCAGCACCCAACAAGGGAGTGGCTACACCTTC; d_gene: -; j_gene: TRBJ1-2; abundance: -; v_gene: TRBV2
CDR3aa: CTSSRGLAGGVETQYF; CDR3nt: TGCACCAGCAGCCGGGGACTAGCGGGAGGGGTTGAGACCCAGTACTTC; d_gene: -; j_gene: TRBJ2-5; abundance: -; v_gene: TRBV1
CDR3aa: CASSSRDGFTYEQYF; CDR3nt: TGTGCCAGCAGCTCCCGCGATGGGTTCACCTACGAGCAGTACTTC; d_gene: -; j_gene: TRBJ2-7; abundance: -; v_gene: TRBV9
CDR3aa: CASRHGGFEQFF; CDR3nt: TGTGCCAGCAGGCATGGGGGGTTTGAGCAGTTCTTC; d_gene: -; j_gene: TRBJ2-1; abundance: -; v_gene: TRBV6-2/TRBV6-3
CDR3aa: CASSARTEFTEAFF; CDR3nt: TGTGCCAGTAGTGCCCGGACGGAATTCACTGAAGCTTTCTTT; d_gene: -; j_gene: TRBJ1-1; abundance: -; v_gene: TRBV19
CDR3aa: CASSPVTSGLSTDTQYF; CDR3nt: TGTGCCAGCAGCCCTGTGACTAGCGGACTAAGCACAGATACGCAGTATTTT; d_gene: TRBD2; j_gene: TRBJ2-3; abundance: -; v_gene: TRBV27
CDR3aa: CASGLRSGDNYQPQHF; CDR3nt: TGTGCTAGTGGTTTGAGGTCTGGGGACAATTATCAGCCCCAGCATTTT; d_gene: -; j_gene: TRBJ1-5; abundance: -; v_gene: TRBV12-5
CDR3aa: CSARATGEQYF; CDR3nt: TGCAGTGCTAGAGCAACTGGCGAGCAGTACTTC; d_gene: -; j_gene: TRBJ2-7; abundance: once; v_gene: TRBV20-1
CDR3aa: CASSWLASRQEETQYF; CDR3nt: TGTGCCAGCAGCTGGCTGGCTAGCAGACAAGAAGAGACCCAGTACTTC; d_gene: -; j_gene: TRBJ2-5; abundance: -; v_gene: TRBV5-4
CDR3aa: CASSQDMTSGYNEQFF; CDR3nt: TGTGCCAGCAGCCAAGATATGACTAGCGGATACAATGAGCAGTTCTTC; d_gene: TRBD2; j_gene: TRBJ2-1; abundance: -; v_gene: TRBV3-1
CDR3aa: CASSDSGGHYGYTF; CDR3nt: TGTGCCAGCAGTGATAGTGGGGGACACTATGGCTACACCTTC; d_gene: -; j_gene: TRBJ1-2; abundance: -; v_gene: TRBV2
CDR3aa: CASSLDLGGNQPQHF; CDR3nt: TGTGCCAGCAGCCTGGACCTCGGAGGAAATCAGCCCCAGCATTTT; d_gene: -; j_gene: TRBJ1-5; abundance: -; v_gene: TRBV5-4
CDR3aa: CASSPRTSGVYEQYF; CDR3nt: TGTGCCAGCAGCCCTCGGACTAGCGGGGTCTACGAGCAGTACTTC; d_gene: TRBD2; j_gene: TRBJ2-7; abundance: -; v_gene: TRBV7-9
CDR3aa: CASSFGTRRDTQYF; CDR3nt: TGTGCCAGCAGTTTCGGGACTCGACGGGATACGCAGTATTTT; d_gene: -; j_gene: TRBJ2-3; abundance: once; v_gene: TRBV12-3/TRBV12-4